These 17 T cell receptor beta chains came from one sample sequenced in a study of T cells in tuberculosis. Time point meaning: new active TB diagnosis, blood taken before or within 7 days of starting treatment. Generated by immunoSEQ multiplex PCR, the TCRdb table keeps only in-frame clones and is missing some. This sample carries some 49,000 clones, about 95% of them seen once, and the ten largest clones take under 1.5%. The sample in question was PBMCs, obtained at tuberculosis diagnosis. The receptor source for this set is an adult with tuberculosis.

The chain links TRBV11-1 to TRBJ2-7, with 11 bases matching TRBD2. CDR3 size: 16 residues. V lost 3 bases and J lost 5; bases outside the gene matches: 9. Looked up from germline, CDR1 is SGHAT and CDR2 is FQDESV (reference sequence). The CDR3 spells CASSLGETSGIDEQYF. DNA for the CDR3: TGTGCCAGCAGCTTGGGAGAGACTAGCGGGATTGACGAGCAGTACTTC.

The rearrangement uses TRBV5-6 and TRBJ2-7; TRBD2 aligns across 9 bases. Per the germline V gene, CDR1 is SGHDT and CDR2 is YYEEEE. The length of the CDR3 is 15 residues. V dropped 0 bases and J dropped 3; count of bases not matched to a gene: 4. The CDR3 DNA follows: TGTGCCAGCAGCTTGGGTGGGACTAGCTTCTACGAGCAGTACTTC. Translated: CASSLGGTSFYEQYF. Complete variable domain (other parts from reference TRBV5-6 and TRBJ2-7): DAGVTQSPTHLIKTRGQQVTLRCSPKSGHDTVSWYQQALGQGPQFIFQYYEEEERQRGNFPDRFSGHQFPNYSSELNVNALLLGDSALYLCASSLGGTSFYEQYFGPGTRLTVT.

This chain joins TRBV15 and TRBJ2-3; the D gene is possibly TRBD2 (5 bases). The germline V gene has CDR1 LNHNV and CDR2 YYDKDF (reference sequence). The CDR3 loop spans 17 amino acids. V was clipped by 0 bases and J by 6 bases, with 19 bases between them. The CDR3 loop reads CATSRDLATRGSDTQYF. The DNA of the CDR3 is TGTGCCACCAGCAGAGATTTAGCGACCCGAGGGTCGGATACGCAGTATTTT.

This clone was detected only a few times. The chain uses TRBV7-6 and TRBJ2-7; 7 bases match TRBD1. Losses at the gene ends were 5 bases for V and 6 bases for J; bases not matched to a gene: 7. Germline V CDR1 and CDR2: SGHVS, FNYEAQ. The CDR3 covers 13 residues. As DNA, the CDR3 is TGTGCCAGCAGCCCCCAACAGGGGAGCGAGCAGTACTTC. It codes for CASSPQQGSEQYF. The full variable domain, in which reference TRBV7-6 and TRBJ2-7 provide the parts outside the CDR3, is GAGVSQSPRYKVTKRGQDVALRCDPISGHVSLYWYRQALGQGPEFLTYFNYEAQQDKSGLPNDRFSAERPEGSISTLTIQRTEQRDSAMYRCASSPQQGSEQYFGPGTRLTVT.

The genes are TRBV5-1 and TRBJ1-4; 8 nucleotides line up with TRBD1. Per germline, CDR1 SGHRS and CDR2 YFSETQ. J was trimmed by 2 bases and V by 0 bases; bases with no gene match: 6. This CDR3 is built from 17 residues. The CDR3 DNA is TGCGCCAGCAGCTTGGGTCAGGGGGCGTCGACTAATGAAAAACTGTTTTTT. Translated, it gives CASSLGQGASTNEKLFF. Filled out from reference TRBV5-1 and TRBJ1-4, the complete variable domain reads KAGVTQTPRYLIKTRGQQVTLSCSPISGHRSVSWYQQTPGQGLQFLFEYFSETQRNKGNFPGRFSGRQFSNSRSEMNVSTLELGDSALYLCASSLGQGASTNEKLFFGSGTQLSVL.

This chain uses TRBV28 with TRBJ1-1; 10 bases line up with TRBD1. This CDR3 comprises 15 residues. After removal of 6 bases from V and 7 bases from J, the junction contained 11 bases not matched to a gene. The V gene's germline CDR1 is MDHEN and CDR2 SYDVKM. CDR3 residues: CASRHAGTGDLEAFF. CDR3 nucleotide sequence: TGTGCCAGCAGACACGCCGGGACAGGGGACCTTGAAGCTTTCTTT.

The chain uses TRBV9 and TRBJ1-2; no clear D gene. Trimming removed 4 bases from V and 6 bases from J, with 13 bases in between. Looked up from germline, CDR1 is SGDLS and CDR2 is YYNGEE. There are 13 residues in the CDR3. CDR3 in amino acids: CASSPEGRDGYTF. The CDR3 DNA follows: TGTGCCAGCAGCCCCGAAGGGAGGGATGGCTACACCTTC.

J is TRBJ2-2 and V is TRBV6-6; TRBD1 might be the D (6 bases). Germline V gene sequence: CDR1 MNHNY, CDR2 SVGAGI (reference sequence). The CDR3 spans 13 residues. Trimming took 6 bases from V and 6 from J, leaving 11 bases between them. The CDR3 is CASRLEGAGELFF. The CDR3 DNA is TGTGCCAGCAGGCTCGAGGGGGCCGGGGAGCTGTTTTTT.

The gene calls are TRBV28 and TRBJ1-5; TRBD1 aligns across 7 bases. Germline V gives CDR1 MDHEN, CDR2 SYDVKM. The V segment lost 10 bases and the J segment 5 bases; nucleotides outside the gene matches: 11. The CDR3 has 14 amino acids. The CDR3 bases are TGTGCCACCCGGGACAGTTATTTCGATCAGCCCCAGCATTTT. This translates into CATRDSYFDQPQHF. Combining the CDR3 with reference TRBV28 and TRBJ1-5 gives the whole variable domain DVKVTQSSRYLVKRTGEKVFLECVQDMDHENMFWYRQDPGLGLRLIYFSYDVKMKEKGDIPEGYSVSREKKERFSLILESASTNQTSMYLCATRDSYFDQPQHFGDGTRLSIL.

The chain joins TRBV9 to TRBJ2-2; the D gene is possibly TRBD2 (5 bases). The germline V gene encodes CDR1 SGDLS and CDR2 YYNGEE. V shed 1 base and J shed 4 bases, with 14 bases lying between them. This CDR3 has 16 amino acids. In DNA, the CDR3 is TGTGCCAGCAGCGTAAGTGGGAGTCTGAGCACCGGGGAGCTGTTTTTT. This translates into CASSVSGSLSTGELFF.

This chain uses TRBV6-5 with TRBJ1-1; a possible D gene is TRBD1 (6 bases). Germline-derived CDR1 and CDR2 are MNHEY and SVGAGI. The CDR3 sequence is 14 residues long. V lost 5 bases, J lost 4 bases, and 14 bases lay in between. The CDR3: CASSTRQAGTEAFF. The CDR3 nucleotides read TGTGCCAGCAGTACAAGACAGGCTGGCACTGAAGCTTTCTTT.

This clone was observed a single time. The V gene is TRBV28, the J gene TRBJ1-1; possibly TRBD1 for D (6 bases). Trimming shortened V by 8 bases and J by 3 bases, and 19 bases separated the two germline ends. Germline V gene lookup returns CDR1 MDHEN and CDR2 SYDVKM. The CDR3 extends over 15 amino acids. In DNA form, the CDR3 reads TGTGCCAGCCCCGGGCAGGGGTCGGAGGACACTGAAGCTTTCTTT. Translated: CASPGQGSEDTEAFF. The full variable domain, rest sourced from reference TRBV28 and TRBJ1-1, is DVKVTQSSRYLVKRTGEKVFLECVQDMDHENMFWYRQDPGLGLRLIYFSYDVKMKEKGDIPEGYSVSREKKERFSLILESASTNQTSMYLCASPGQGSEDTEAFFGQGTRLTVV.

The J gene is TRBJ1-2, the V gene TRBV5-1; a weak D match, TRBD1 (6 bases). The germline V and J ends were trimmed by 2 bases and 7 bases, with 15 bases remaining between them. The CDR3 runs 14 residues. Germline V gene data show CDR1 as SGHRS and CDR2 as YFSETQ. The CDR3 spells CASSLSTGPGGYTF. CDR3 nucleotide sequence: TGCGCCAGCAGCTTAAGTACAGGGCCAGGTGGCTACACCTTC.

CDR3 residues: CASSLARGPNTEAFF. DNA of the CDR3: TGTGCCAGCAGCTTGGCGAGGGGGCCGAACACTGAAGCTTTCTTT. V is TRBV5-4 and J is TRBJ1-1; 7 nucleotides agree with TRBD1. Germline CDR1 reads SGHNT; CDR2 reads YYREEE (reference sequence). Losses at the gene ends were 0 bases for V and 1 base for J; bases not matched to a gene: 3. The CDR3 contains 15 residues.

The gene calls are TRBV7-2 and TRBJ2-2, with TRBD2 matching 11 bases. The CDR3 runs 15 residues. J gave up 2 bases and V 8 bases, and 4 bases lay outside the gene matches. Per germline, CDR1 SGHTA and CDR2 FQGNSA. The CDR3 region has the DNA TGTGCCAGCCGACTAGCGGGATCAAACACCGGGGAGCTGTTTTTT. Amino acid sequence: CASRLAGSNTGELFF.

V gene TRBV11-2 combines with J gene TRBJ2-2; 11 nucleotides agree with TRBD2. This CDR3 has 17 residues. Trimming cost V 1 base and J 7 bases; bases outside gene matches: 8. The germline CDR1 and CDR2 sequences are SGHAT and FQNNGV. CDR3: CASSLVLLAGEYGELFF. CDR3 DNA sequence: TGTGCCAGCAGCTTAGTCTTACTAGCGGGAGAGTACGGGGAGCTGTTTTTT.

J is TRBJ1-1 and V is TRBV7-8, with a weak D call TRBD1 (6 bases). There are 20 residues in the CDR3. Germline V gene lookup returns CDR1 SGHVS and CDR2 FQNEAQ. V lost 3 bases and J 5 bases, leaving 31 bases between the germline ends. The CDR3 DNA sequence: TGTGCCAGCAGCTTCTCGTGGGGCGGATGGGGGGGCTCGGGCATTACTGAAGCTTTCTTT. It encodes CASSFSWGGWGGSGITEAFF. Drawing the rest from reference TRBV7-8 and TRBJ1-1, the complete variable domain is GAGVSQSPRYKVAKRGQDVALRCDPISGHVSLFWYQQALGQGPEFLTYFQNEAQLDKSGLPSDRFFAERPEGSVSTLKIQRTQQEDSAVYLCASSFSWGGWGGSGITEAFFGQGTRLTVV.